One and the same sample provided the 18 T cell receptor beta chains below, sequenced in a study of blood T cell repertoires in COVID-19. Method: immunoSEQ multiplex PCR; TCRdb's copy keeps in-frame clones and lacks some. The sample contains roughly 150,000 clones, 84% of which appear only once. Sequenced: peripheral blood. All receptors derive from a woman in her 50s with acute or convalescent COVID-19.

This clone has a single count. The chain links TRBV7-2 to TRBJ1-1; no definite D call. CDR1 and CDR2 (germline): SGHTA, FQGNSA. The CDR3 consists of 13 residues. The V gene lost 6 bases and the J gene lost 0 bases, with 8 bases spanning the gap. CDR3 DNA sequence: TGTGCCAGCAGTCTCACAGTGAACACTGAAGCTTTCTTT. It codes for CASSLTVNTEAFF.

The chain has TRBV7-3 and TRBJ2-1, with TRBD1 matching over 7 bases. Trimming took 0 bases from V and 9 from J; bases not matched to a gene: 17. From germline, CDR1 is SGHTA and CDR2 FQGTGA. This CDR3 contains 18 residues. The CDR3 region has the DNA TGTGCCAGCAGCTTAACGAATTACGCCGGGACAGTTGGCGGTGAGCAGTTCTTC. Translation: CASSLTNYAGTVGGEQFF.

This chain uses TRBV28 with TRBJ2-7, with D possibly being TRBD1 (7 bases). CDR3 size: 14 residues. Germline-derived CDR1 and CDR2 are MDHEN and SYDVKM. The ends were cut back, 1 base at V and 5 bases at J, with 12 bases in the middle. The CDR3 loop is CASSLLGGGNEQYF. The DNA of the CDR3 is TGTGCCAGCAGTTTATTAGGGGGCGGGAACGAGCAGTACTTC.

The chain uses TRBV5-1 and TRBJ1-4; D is unresolved. The CDR3 sequence is 14 residues long. Trimming pared 4 bases from V and 7 bases from J, leaving 14 bases between. Germline V gene sequence: CDR1 SGHRS, CDR2 YFSETQ. The CDR3 DNA sequence: TGCGCCAGCAGCCTGGGGAGGCGCGGTGAAAAACTGTTTTTT. Its protein product is CASSLGRRGEKLFF.

This clone has just one count. The chain has TRBV28 and TRBJ1-5; D not resolved. The length of the CDR3 is 14 residues. Per germline, CDR1 MDHEN and CDR2 SYDVKM. The V and J ends lost 7 bases and 0 bases respectively, with 10 bases between them. CDR3 sequence: CASTGLYSNQPQHF. CDR3 DNA sequence: TGTGCCAGCACGGGGTTGTATAGCAATCAGCCCCAGCATTTT.

The rearrangement links TRBV10-3 to TRBJ2-5, with 10 bases matching TRBD2. V lost 1 base, J lost 4 bases, and 6 bases stayed unmatched. Germline loops: CDR1 ENHRY, CDR2 SYGVKD. The CDR3 loop spans 16 amino acids. CDR3 nucleotide sequence: TGTGCCATCAGTGAGTACGAGCGGGAGGGCCGAGAGACCCAGTACTTC. This sequence encodes CAISEYEREGRETQYF.

This clone was observed a few times. This chain links TRBV18 with TRBJ2-5; 11 nucleotides agree with TRBD1. The CDR3 length is 15 residues. V was pared by 0 bases and J by 5 bases, with 2 bases of the junction left unmatched. Germline assignment: CDR1 KGHSH and CDR2 LQKENI. CDR3 in DNA: TGTGCCAGCTCACCACCGGACAGGGGGCTGGAGACCCAGTACTTC. It yields the protein CASSPPDRGLETQYF.

In this sample, this clone turned up once. This chain joins TRBV15 and TRBJ2-1, with 8 bases aligning to TRBD2. CDR1 is LNHNV, CDR2 YYDKDF, per germline (reference sequence). The CDR3 is 15 amino acids. Trimming removed 1 base from V and 6 bases from J; junction bases left unmatched: 5. The DNA for the CDR3 is TGTGCCACCAGCAGAGCGGCGGGAGGAGGCAATGAGCAGTTCTTC. Protein product: CATSRAAGGGNEQFF.

The chain's CDR3 is CASSDSGRGTDTQYF. The CDR3 DNA sequence: TGTGCCAGCAGTGATAGCGGGAGAGGGACAGATACGCAGTATTTT. This chain links TRBV6-2 or TRBV6-3 with TRBJ2-3; 9 bases line up with TRBD2. The CDR3 runs 15 residues. Trimming at V came to 5 bases and at J to 3 bases, leaving 6 bases not matched to a gene. Germline values: CDR1 MNHEY, CDR2 SVGEGT.

The V gene is TRBV5-1, the J gene TRBJ2-1; possibly TRBD1 for D (5 bases). The CDR3 totals 15 residues. Germline V gene sequence: CDR1 SGHRS, CDR2 YFSETQ. V lost 3 bases and J lost 1, with 11 bases in between. For the CDR3, the DNA is TGCGCCAGCAGCTGGTCAGGGTTTTCCTACAATGAGCAGTTCTTC. Encoded protein: CASSWSGFSYNEQFF.

J is TRBJ2-7 and V is TRBV18; unclear D gene. Trimming stripped 5 bases from V and 5 bases from J, with 10 bases between. Germline V gene lookup returns CDR1 KGHSH and CDR2 LQKENI. The CDR3 runs to 12 residues. The CDR3 sequence: CASSARPDEQYF. Written as DNA, the CDR3 is TGTGCCAGCTCAGCACGTCCGGACGAGCAGTACTTC.

The chain carries TRBV3-1 (or the pseudogene TRBV3-2) and TRBJ2-1; 10 bases are a match to TRBD1. Unmatched junction bases numbered 5, after V lost 4 bases and J lost 2 bases. The CDR3 covers 16 residues. Germline-derived CDR1 and CDR2 are LGHDT and YNNKEL (reference sequence). This CDR3 is CASSRGQGVPYNEQFF. The CDR3 DNA reads as TGTGCCAGCAGCCGCGGACAGGGGGTCCCCTACAATGAGCAGTTCTTC.

This clone was counted only a few times. V usage is TRBV2 and J usage is TRBJ1-1; no reliable D call. Germline V CDR1 and CDR2: SNHLY, FYNNEI. This CDR3 has 11 residues. The V end was cut by 6 bases, the J end by 3 bases, with 5 bases between. In nucleotides, the CDR3 is TGTGCCAGCAGCGGGGACACTGAAGCTTTCTTT. Translated: CASSGDTEAFF. Supplemented by reference TRBV2 and TRBJ1-1, the full variable domain reads EPEVTQTPSHQVTQMGQEVILRCVPISNHLYFYWYRQILGQKVEFLVSFYNNEISEKSEIFDDQFSVERPDGSNFTLKIRSTKLEDSAMYFCASSGDTEAFFGQGTRLTVV.

The chain joins TRBV2 to TRBJ2-6; a weak D match, TRBD1 (6 bases). Trimming took off 6 bases at V and 0 bases at J, with 18 bases between the two ends. The CDR3 is made up of 18 amino acids. Germline V CDR1 and CDR2: SNHLY, FYNNEI. The CDR3 DNA reads as TGTGCCAGCAGGCCCAATACAGGGAAGGGCTCTGGGGCCAACGTCCTGACTTTC. It yields the protein CASRPNTGKGSGANVLTF.

The chain has TRBV7-2 and TRBJ1-2; D is perhaps TRBD1 (6 bases). Deletions cut 1 base from V and 7 bases from J, with 19 bases between. CDR3 length equals 16 residues. Germline assignment: CDR1 SGHTA and CDR2 FQGNSA. The CDR3 spells CASSLGHLTGNSGYTF. Here the CDR3 DNA reads TGTGCCAGCAGCTTAGGACACCTTACAGGGAATAGTGGCTACACCTTC.

The V call is TRBV9, the J call TRBJ1-6; TRBD1 matches at 9 bases. With 3 bases clipped from V and 9 bases from J, the junction kept 4 bases outside the gene matches. This CDR3 spans 14 amino acids. Germline CDR1 and CDR2: SGDLS and YYNGEE. CDR3 residues: CASSAGTGSSPLHF. CDR3 sequence (DNA): TGTGCCAGCAGCGCCGGGACAGGGTCTTCACCCCTCCACTTT. Using reference TRBV9 and TRBJ1-6 for the parts outside the CDR3, the full variable domain is DSGVTQTPKHLITATGQRVTLRCSPRSGDLSVYWYQQSLDQGLQFLIQYYNGEERAKGNILERFSAQQFPDLHSELNLSSLELGDSALYFCASSAGTGSSPLHFGNGTRLTVT.

The rearrangement links TRBV19 to TRBJ1-6; 8 positions agree with TRBD1. With V trimmed by 6 bases and J by 0 bases, 4 bases remained unmatched. The CDR3 is made up of 16 amino acids. Germline CDR1 and CDR2: LNHDA and SQIVND (reference sequence). The CDR3 region is CASRGTGSSYNSPLHF. The CDR3 bases are TGTGCCAGTAGAGGGACAGGTAGCTCCTATAATTCACCCCTCCACTTT.

The chain has TRBV4-2 and TRBJ1-2; 8 bases match TRBD1. CDR3 length: 15 amino acids. With V trimmed by 0 bases and J by 3 bases, 3 bases remained unmatched. Germline values: CDR1 LGHNA, CDR2 YNFKEQ. The CDR3 nucleotides read TGTGCCAGCAGCCAAGATTCACAGGGGGACTATGGCTACACCTTC. Translating it yields CASSQDSQGDYGYTF.